This is a list of T cell receptor beta chains from one sample in a study of cytomegalovirus exposure and HLA in healthy donors. Clones were read by immunoSEQ multiplex PCR, and TCRdb kept only the in-frame ones, dropping some. The table includes some 160,000 clones, 70% to 80% detected once. Sequenced: PBMCs. Receptor source: a male donor in good health and CMV-seronegative. Each CDR3 is given with its conserved first and last residue. D genes are given only for firm matches. Clone size, where shown, is once, few, many, or a class for clones that have expanded.

clone size: .
V gene: TRBV5-1
J gene: TRBJ2-7
D gene: TRBD2
CDR3 protein: CASSPLTSGVNDEQYF
CDR3 DNA: TGCGCCAGCAGCCCTCTGACTAGCGGGGTAAATGACGAGCAGTACTTC

clone size: .
V gene: TRBV28
J gene: TRBJ2-7
D gene: .
CDR3 protein: CASRHQGGSHEQYF
CDR3 DNA: TGTGCCAGCAGACATCAGGGGGGCAGCCACGAGCAGTACTTC

clone size: .
V gene: TRBV7-9
J gene: TRBJ1-6
D gene: .
CDR3 protein: CASSRLGQARNSPLHF
CDR3 DNA: TGTGCCAGCAGCCGCCTGGGGCAGGCCAGAAATTCACCCCTCCACTTT

clone size: once
V gene: TRBV7-9
J gene: TRBJ2-3
D gene: .
CDR3 protein: CASSLAGKRADTQYF
CDR3 DNA: TGTGCCAGCAGCTTAGCCGGGAAAAGGGCAGATACGCAGTATTTT

clone size: .
V gene: TRBV5-6
J gene: TRBJ1-1
D gene: TRBD1
CDR3 protein: CASSLQTGASTEAFF
CDR3 DNA: TGTGCCAGCAGCTTACAGACAGGGGCCTCCACTGAAGCTTTCTTT

clone size: .
V gene: TRBV10-3
J gene: TRBJ2-5
D gene: TRBD2
CDR3 protein: CAISSSGRTRETQYF
CDR3 DNA: TGTGCCATCAGCTCCAGCGGGAGGACCCGGGAGACCCAGTACTTC

clone size: .
V gene: TRBV11-2
J gene: TRBJ1-4
D gene: .
CDR3 protein: CASSPGAGAGREKLFF
CDR3 DNA: TGTGCCAGCAGCCCAGGAGCGGGGGCTGGAAGGGAAAAACTGTTTTTT

clone size: .
V gene: TRBV4-1
J gene: TRBJ1-1
D gene: .
CDR3 protein: CASSQDPVNTEAFF
CDR3 DNA: TGCGCCAGCAGCCAAGACCCAGTGAACACTGAAGCTTTCTTT

clone size: .
V gene: TRBV7-2
J gene: TRBJ1-5
D gene: .
CDR3 protein: CASRPTGYNQPQHF
CDR3 DNA: TGTGCCAGCAGACCCACAGGGTACAATCAGCCCCAGCATTTT

clone size: once
V gene: TRBV19
J gene: TRBJ1-2
D gene: TRBD1
CDR3 protein: CASTSGTGGSPYGYTF
CDR3 DNA: TGTGCCAGTACCTCCGGGACAGGGGGTTCCCCCTATGGCTACACCTTC

clone size: .
V gene: TRBV6-5
J gene: TRBJ1-4
D gene: TRBD1
CDR3 protein: CASYTPGQGAKLFF
CDR3 DNA: TGTGCCAGCTATACCCCGGGACAGGGGGCAAAACTGTTTTTT

clone size: few
V gene: TRBV23-1
J gene: TRBJ2-2
D gene: TRBD1
CDR3 protein: CASSQPGQGNTGELFF
CDR3 DNA: TGCGCCAGCAGTCAACCGGGACAGGGGAACACCGGGGAGCTGTTTTTT

clone size: .
V gene: TRBV6-6
J gene: TRBJ2-3
D gene: TRBD2
CDR3 protein: CASTGAGDLSTDTQYF
CDR3 DNA: TGTGCCAGCACCGGAGCGGGGGACCTTAGCACAGATACGCAGTATTTT

clone size: .
V gene: TRBV9
J gene: TRBJ2-5
D gene: .
CDR3 protein: CASSPMTEETQYF
CDR3 DNA: TGTGCCAGCAGCCCCATGACAGAAGAGACCCAGTACTTC

clone size: .
V gene: TRBV28
J gene: TRBJ1-1
D gene: TRBD1
CDR3 protein: CASSRPQGGEAFF
CDR3 DNA: TGTGCCAGCAGTCGACCACAGGGGGGTGAAGCTTTCTTT

clone size: .
V gene: TRBV5-4
J gene: TRBJ1-2
D gene: .
CDR3 protein: CASYRGPPTNYGYTF
CDR3 DNA: TGTGCCAGCTATCGAGGTCCTCCGACTAACTATGGCTACACCTTC

clone size: once
V gene: TRBV6-5
J gene: TRBJ1-3
D gene: .
CDR3 protein: CASSRFGSGNTIYF
CDR3 DNA: TGTGCCAGCAGCCGATTCGGCTCTGGAAACACCATATATTTT

clone size: .
V gene: TRBV28
J gene: TRBJ2-1
D gene: .
CDR3 protein: CASKEGRVEQFF
CDR3 DNA: TGTGCCAGCAAAGAAGGCCGGGTTGAGCAGTTCTTC

clone size: .
V gene: TRBV25-1
J gene: TRBJ1-2
D gene: TRBD1
CDR3 protein: CASSETDRYYGYTF
CDR3 DNA: TGTGCCAGCAGTGAAACGGACAGGTACTATGGCTACACCTTC

clone size: few
V gene: TRBV30
J gene: TRBJ1-4
D gene: TRBD1
CDR3 protein: CAWSPGDRGRKLFF
CDR3 DNA: TGTGCCTGGAGCCCCGGGGACAGGGGGCGGAAACTGTTTTTT

clone size: .
V gene: TRBV30
J gene: TRBJ2-5
D gene: .
CDR3 protein: CAWRTFGAQYF
CDR3 DNA: TGTGCCTGGAGGACCTTCGGGGCCCAGTACTTC

clone size: .
V gene: TRBV5-1
J gene: TRBJ2-7
D gene: .
CDR3 protein: CASSGTGSSYEQYF
CDR3 DNA: TGCGCCAGCAGCGGAACGGGGTCCTCCTACGAGCAGTACTTC

clone size: .
V gene: TRBV18
J gene: TRBJ2-2
D gene: TRBD1
CDR3 protein: CASSLDRGTSGELFF
CDR3 DNA: TGTGCCAGCTCGCTGGACAGGGGCACAAGCGGGGAGCTGTTTTTT

clone size: .
V gene: TRBV7-2
J gene: TRBJ1-3
D gene: TRBD1
CDR3 protein: CASSFTGARSGNTIYF
CDR3 DNA: TGTGCCAGCAGCTTTACAGGGGCCCGCTCTGGAAACACCATATATTTT